Below are 5 T cell receptor beta chains sequenced from a single sample in a study of regulatory T cells in long-lasting Graves disease. The time point is: persistent/refractory GD, antithyroid drugs over 5 years with positive TRAb. Construction of the TCR library relied on RNA isolated from PBMCs. In building TCR beta libraries, iRepertoire HTBI primers were used together with Arm-PCR of CDR3 regions. MiXCR, applied by TCRdb to the multiplex PCR reads, yields one record per CDR3 protein. Of roughly 450,000 distinct CDR3 sequences in the sample, approximately 22% were seen once. Specimen: peripheral blood mononuclear cells (PBMCs), collected when the disease was refractory, from a patient treated with antithyroid drugs. All receptors derive from a female donor with Graves disease.

Notes on this clonotype: A single base separates this from a much larger clone, so it may be a read error. Lacking the conserved final phenylalanine or tryptophan, this CDR3 likely reflects a read error. The chain carries TRBV30 and TRBJ2-5; 9 nucleotides agree with TRBD2. Germline-derived CDR1 and CDR2 are GTSNPN and SVGIG (reference sequence). V was pared by 0 bases and J by 0 bases, with 5 bases of the junction left unmatched. The CDR3 runs 16 residues. For the CDR3, the DNA is TGTGCCTGGAGTGTTAGGAGCGGGGGGAACCAAGAGACCCAGTACTCC. This gives the protein CAWSVRSGGNQETQYS.

The J gene is TRBJ2-7, the V gene TRBV29-1; 7 bases are shared with TRBD1. The CDR3 has 14 amino acids. Germline V gives CDR1 SQVTM, CDR2 ANQGSEA. V was clipped by 4 bases and J by 2 bases; unmatched bases: 8. The CDR3 loop is CSVGILGQTYEQYF. The CDR3, as DNA: TGCAGCGTTGGAATCTTGGGACAGACCTACGAGCAGTACTTC.

This clonotype was seen only a few times. The genes are TRBV12-3 or TRBV12-4 and TRBJ1-6; weak D call: TRBD1 (5 bases). V was trimmed by 6 bases and J by 7 bases, leaving 16 bases between them. The CDR3 sequence is 15 residues long. The CDR3 sequence: CASSGHSADNSPLHF. The CDR3 DNA is TGTGCCAGCAGCGGACATTCAGCGGACAATTCACCCCTCCACTTT.

V and J are TRBV6-9 and TRBJ2-6; D is uncertain. Trimming pared 4 bases from V and 0 bases from J, leaving 7 bases between. CDR1 is MNHGY and CDR2 is SVAAGI in the germline V gene. The CDR3 runs 15 residues. The CDR3 DNA follows: TGTGCCAGCAGTTCCTCCATCTCTGGGGCCAACGTCCTGACTTTC. Amino acids: CASSSSISGANVLTF.

This chain connects TRBV5-1 to TRBJ2-5; 7 bases line up with TRBD1. Germline-derived CDR1 and CDR2 are SGHRS and YFSETQ. V trimming: 5 bases; J trimming: 4 bases; junction bases outside the gene matches: 8. This CDR3 contains 14 residues. In nucleotides, the CDR3 is TGCGCCAGCAGACCGACAGGGATTGGAGAGACCCAGTACTTC. Its protein product is CASRPTGIGETQYF.